These 23 T cell receptor beta chains share one sample of origin, sequenced in a study of blood T cell repertoires in COVID-19. Profiling relied on immunoSEQ multiplex PCR, and the TCRdb table lists in-frame clones only, not all of them. The sample yields approximately 440,000 clones, about 90% seen once. The sample consisted of PBMCs or T cells enriched from blood (not recorded which). The receptors come from a man in his late teens or twenties who had recovered from COVID-19.

The V call is TRBV7-2, the J call TRBJ1-4; D is possibly TRBD1 (6 bases). The CDR3 loop spans 14 amino acids. Germline CDR1 is SGHTA and CDR2 is FQGNSA. Deletions cut 5 bases from V and 5 bases from J, with 12 bases between. CDR3 sequence: CASSPDSRNEKLFF. The CDR3 DNA sequence: TGTGCCAGCAGCCCGGACAGCCGAAATGAAAAACTGTTTTTT. Combining the CDR3 with reference TRBV7-2 and TRBJ1-4 gives the whole variable domain GAGVSQSPSNKVTEKGKDVELRCDPISGHTALYWYRQSLGQGLEFLIYFQGNSAPDKSGLPSDRFSAERTGGSVSTLTIQRTQQEDSAVYLCASSPDSRNEKLFFGSGTQLSVL.

In this sample, this clone turned up once. This chain links TRBV2 with TRBJ2-2; the D gene is possibly TRBD2 (5 bases). The germline V and J ends were trimmed by 2 bases and 2 bases, with 18 bases remaining between them. This CDR3 is 18 amino acids long. Germline V CDR1 and CDR2: SNHLY, FYNNEI. The CDR3 region has the DNA TGTGCCAGCAGTGAAATTTCGTGGACGCGGACTAACACCGGGGAGCTGTTTTTT. Encoded protein: CASSEISWTRTNTGELFF. Looking up the rest from reference TRBV2 and TRBJ2-2 gives the full variable domain: EPEVTQTPSHQVTQMGQEVILRCVPISNHLYFYWYRQILGQKVEFLVSFYNNEISEKSEIFDDQFSVERPDGSNFTLKIRSTKLEDSAMYFCASSEISWTRTNTGELFFGEGSRLTVL.

The gene calls are TRBV11-2 and TRBJ1-5, with no clear D. The length of the CDR3 is 15 residues. The germline V and J ends were trimmed by 0 bases and 3 bases, with 9 bases remaining between them. In germline, CDR1 is SGHAT, CDR2 FQNNGV. CDR3 bases: TGTGCCAGCAGCTTAGATTCTGGGCACAATCAGCCCCAGCATTTT. Translating gives CASSLDSGHNQPQHF.

This chain links TRBV18 with TRBJ2-3; D ambiguous. CDR3 size: 14 residues. Trimming removed 1 base from V and 0 bases from J, with 5 bases in between. Germline V CDR1 and CDR2: KGHSH, LQKENI. The DNA of the CDR3 is TGTGCCAGCTCACCACAGACAAGCACAGATACGCAGTATTTT. It yields the protein CASSPQTSTDTQYF.

This clone was counted only a few times. This chain links TRBV27 with TRBJ1-2, with no clear D. The CDR3 runs 13 residues. Germline CDR1 is MNHEY and CDR2 is SMNVEV (reference sequence). Trimming shortened V by 5 bases and J by 4 bases, and 11 bases separated the two germline ends. As DNA, the CDR3 is TGTGCCAGCAGTATCCGGGAAGGCTATGGCTACACCTTC. This gives the protein CASSIREGYGYTF.

The chain employs TRBV7-8 and TRBJ1-1; no clear D. Germline V lookup: CDR1 SGHVS, CDR2 FQNEAQ. The CDR3 sequence is 13 residues long. V gave up 3 bases and J gave up 3 bases, with 8 bases separating them. CDR3 coding DNA: TGTGCCAGCAGCTTTTTGGAGGACACTGAAGCTTTCTTT. As protein: CASSFLEDTEAFF.

The V and J genes are TRBV5-6 and TRBJ1-1; the D is unclear. Trimming stripped 4 bases from V and 0 bases from J, with 10 bases between. CDR1 and CDR2 from the germline V gene are SGHDT and YYEEEE. CDR3 length equals 14 residues. The CDR3 DNA sequence: TGTGCCAGCAGCAAAGGGAGCATGAACACTGAAGCTTTCTTT. Amino acids: CASSKGSMNTEAFF.

The chain is built from TRBV18 and TRBJ1-6; 8 nucleotides agree with TRBD1. The V segment lost 5 bases and the J segment 9 bases; nucleotides outside the gene matches: 6. The CDR3 totals 14 residues. CDR1 is KGHSH, CDR2 LQKENI, per germline. DNA for the CDR3: TGTGCCAGCTCATACGGACAGGGTTCTTCACCCCTCCACTTT. Residues: CASSYGQGSSPLHF.

The genes are TRBV25-1 and TRBJ2-7, with TRBD1 matching 9 bases. The CDR3 runs 14 residues. V gave up 6 bases and J gave up 3 bases; unmatched junction bases: 6. In germline, CDR1 is MGHDK, CDR2 SYGVNS. The CDR3 DNA sequence: TGTGCCAGCAGAGGGCGGACAGGGGACTACGAGCAGTACTTC. It yields the protein CASRGRTGDYEQYF.

The rearrangement joins TRBV20-1 to TRBJ1-1; D perhaps matches TRBD1 (5 bases). CDR3 length: 11 amino acids. Germline V CDR1 and CDR2: DFQATT, SNEGSKA (reference sequence). Trimming left V 8 bases short and J 1 base short, with 8 bases between. The CDR3 nucleotides are TGCAGTCGGGGGGAGAACACTGAAGCTTTCTTT. Its protein is CSRGENTEAFF.

This clone was observed a single time. The chain couples TRBV18 to TRBJ1-5, with no clear D. The CDR3 sequence is 14 residues long. The germline V and J ends were trimmed by 3 bases and 6 bases, with 12 bases remaining between them. Germline CDR1 KGHSH, CDR2 LQKENI. Here the CDR3 DNA reads TGTGCCAGCTCACCGGCGCCGGAGGCTCAGCCCCAGCATTTT. It translates to CASSPAPEAQPQHF.

V usage is TRBV6-1 and J usage is TRBJ1-5; 11 nucleotides align to TRBD1. Germline CDR1 and CDR2: MNHNS and SASEGT. Germline trimming cut 1 base from V and 5 bases from J; bases unmatched to any gene: 1. This CDR3 is built from 15 residues. The CDR3 reads CASSEGTGGHQPQHF. CDR3 bases: TGTGCCAGCAGTGAAGGGACAGGGGGCCATCAGCCCCAGCATTTT.

In regard to this clone: This specimen includes other DNA sequences encoding the same CDR3. V and J are TRBV5-4 and TRBJ1-2; D is possibly TRBD1 (5 bases). V was clipped by 1 base and J by 1 base, with 5 bases between them. The CDR3 extends over 13 amino acids. In germline, CDR1 is SGHNT, CDR2 YYREEE (reference sequence). The CDR3 coding sequence is TGTGCCAGCAGCTTGCAGGGTAACTATGGCTACACCTTC. Protein: CASSLQGNYGYTF.

V is TRBV20-1 and J is TRBJ1-2; TRBD1 aligns across 8 bases. V gave up 3 bases and J gave up 7 bases; unmatched junction bases: 10. Per the germline V gene, CDR1 is DFQATT and CDR2 is SNEGSKA (reference sequence). This CDR3 comprises 14 residues. The CDR3 nucleotides are TGCAGTGCTAGTGCTGGACAGGGCTATGGTGGCTACACCTTC. Its translation: CSASAGQGYGGYTF.

The rearrangement joins TRBV3-1 (or the pseudogene TRBV3-2) to TRBJ2-1; tentative D call: TRBD2 (6 bases). This CDR3 has 20 residues. V was trimmed by 2 bases and J by 4 bases, leaving 27 bases between them. The V gene's germline CDR1 is LGHDT and CDR2 YNNKEL (reference sequence). The CDR3 nucleotides read TGTGCCAGCAGCCAAAGACCCTGGTCTCGGCGGGGAGGCTTTTACAATGAGCAGTTCTTC. Its translation is CASSQRPWSRRGGFYNEQFF.

This clone was detected a few times. V gene TRBV3-1 (or the pseudogene TRBV3-2) combines with J gene TRBJ1-2, with D possibly being TRBD1 (5 bases). This CDR3 has 14 amino acids. Germline-derived CDR1 and CDR2 are LGHDT and YNNKEL (reference sequence). The V and J ends lost 1 base and 6 bases respectively, with 12 bases between them. CDR3 loop: CASSQVVGGNGYTF. The DNA of the CDR3 is TGTGCCAGCAGCCAAGTAGTGGGGGGTAATGGCTACACCTTC.

The chain combines TRBV9 with TRBJ2-1; D perhaps matches TRBD2 (6 bases). The ends were cut back, 4 bases at V and 5 bases at J, with 16 bases in the middle. In germline, CDR1 is SGDLS, CDR2 YYNGEE. The CDR3 length is 15 residues. CDR3 nucleotide sequence: TGTGCCAGCAGCCCCTCCGGGACTCTTCACAATGAGCAGTTCTTC. Its protein is CASSPSGTLHNEQFF.

The chain links TRBV5-1 to TRBJ2-2; 12 positions agree with TRBD2. The CDR3 spans 19 residues. From germline, CDR1 is SGHRS and CDR2 YFSETQ. Trimming removed 4 bases from V and 3 bases from J; junction bases left unmatched: 13. DNA of the CDR3: TGCGCCAGCAGCGCGGGACTAGCGGGCACACCAGGGGACACCGGGGAGCTGTTTTTT. Amino acids: CASSAGLAGTPGDTGELFF.

The V call is TRBV3-1 (or the pseudogene TRBV3-2), the J call TRBJ1-2; D may be TRBD1 (5 bases). The CDR3 has 15 amino acids. V shed 0 bases and J shed 7 bases, with 15 bases lying between them. The germline CDR1 and CDR2 sequences are LGHDT and YNNKEL (reference sequence). The DNA of the CDR3 is TGTGCCAGCAGCCAAGATGGAGCAGGGCAGCGTGGCTACACCTTC. Encoded protein: CASSQDGAGQRGYTF.

The chain carries TRBV5-4 and TRBJ2-5; D may be TRBD1 (6 bases). Trimming stripped 6 bases from V and 5 bases from J, with 20 bases between. In germline, CDR1 is SGHNT, CDR2 YYREEE (reference sequence). This CDR3 region has 15 residues. The CDR3 nucleotides are TGTGCCAGCACCCCTAGTGGGGGCGCTGGGGAGACCCAGTACTTC. This gives the protein CASTPSGGAGETQYF.

The rearrangement uses TRBV2 and TRBJ1-6, with D perhaps TRBD1 (5 bases). Germline CDR1 reads SNHLY; CDR2 reads FYNNEI. The CDR3 extends over 17 amino acids. Trimming took 6 bases from V and 0 from J, leaving 15 bases between them. As DNA, the CDR3 is TGTGCCAGCAGATTGGCAGGGATGAGCTCCTATAATTCACCCCTCCACTTT. This gives the protein CASRLAGMSSYNSPLHF.

The gene calls are TRBV2 and TRBJ1-5; D is undetermined. V gave up 2 bases and J gave up 2 bases, with 13 bases separating them. The CDR3 totals 16 residues. Germline CDR1 is SNHLY and CDR2 is FYNNEI. CDR3 DNA sequence: TGTGCCAGCAGTGAAATAGAGCCGCGGGGCAATCAGCCCCAGCATTTT. Translated, it gives CASSEIEPRGNQPQHF.

The chain has TRBV2 and TRBJ1-5; D remains unclear. Germline lookup yields CDR1 SNHLY and CDR2 FYNNEI. The V gene lost 3 bases and the J gene lost 4 bases, with 7 bases spanning the gap. The CDR3 has 13 residues. DNA of the CDR3: TGTGCCAGCAGTGATTTGAGAAATCAGCCCCAGCATTTT. Translated, it gives CASSDLRNQPQHF.